Following are 13 T cell receptor beta chains from one sample sequenced in a study of T-cell memory formation after mild COVID-19 (dated by TCRdb to about 2021). The library was prepared using 5' RACE. The run used an Illumina NovaSeq 6000. TCRdb passed the public sequencing reads through fastp at Q25 and MiXCR, retaining productive beta sequences. Records with the same CDR3 protein are collapsed into one entry carrying the most frequent genes and DNA. This sample lists 580,000 or so distinct CDR3 sequences; 15% to 20% were detected once. Less than 10% of the sample is taken by the ten largest. Input material: PBMCs or a T cell subset sorted from them (not recorded which). These receptors came from an adult woman who had mild COVID-19 (a few samples of this study predate the infection). The sample titles of this study are shuffled in the database, so cell type and time point are left out; the donor was told from shared clones.

Only one count was recorded for this clonotype. The chain links TRBV25-1 to TRBJ2-7, with a possible D match to TRBD1 (6 bases). Trimming pared 3 bases from V and 3 bases from J, leaving 9 bases between. The CDR3 runs to 13 residues. Germline V CDR1 and CDR2: MGHDK, SYGVNS. The CDR3 spells CASSEGAVYEQYF. The DNA for the CDR3 is TGTGCCAGCAGTGAGGGGGCAGTCTACGAGCAGTACTTC.

The chain links TRBV4-1 to TRBJ1-3, with D maybe TRBD1 (6 bases). Germline V lookup: CDR1 MGHRA, CDR2 YSYEKL. This CDR3 contains 16 residues. The V and J ends lost 4 bases and 1 base respectively, with 14 bases between them. The CDR3 nucleotides read TGCGCCAGCAGCCCATACAGGGAAAAGTCTGGAAACACCATATATTTT. Translation: CASSPYREKSGNTIYF.

Only a few counts were recorded for this clonotype. This sequence joins TRBV9 and TRBJ1-6; the D gene is possibly TRBD1 (5 bases). Trimming took off 2 bases at V and 9 bases at J, with 15 bases between the two ends. The V gene's germline CDR1 is SGDLS and CDR2 YYNGEE. This CDR3 region has 15 residues. The CDR3 spells CASSVRGDESSPLHF. The CDR3 coding sequence is TGTGCCAGCAGCGTTCGGGGGGACGAATCTTCACCCCTCCACTTT. Based on the CDR3 plus reference TRBV9 and TRBJ1-6, the full variable domain is DSGVTQTPKHLITATGQRVTLRCSPRSGDLSVYWYQQSLDQGLQFLIQYYNGEERAKGNILERFSAQQFPDLHSELNLSSLELGDSALYFCASSVRGDESSPLHFGNGTRLTVT.

This clonotype occurred a few times. This chain links TRBV27 with TRBJ1-2; 7 bases match TRBD1. The CDR3 loop spans 13 amino acids. The germline CDR1 and CDR2 sequences are MNHEY and SMNVEV (reference sequence). V shed 6 bases, J shed 4 bases, and the junction held 5 bases outside the gene matches. CDR3 residues: CASRDRRIYGYTF. DNA of the CDR3: TGTGCCAGCAGGGACAGGAGGATCTATGGCTACACCTTC.

The sample holds a few counts of this clonotype. The J gene is TRBJ2-3, the V gene TRBV12-3 or TRBV12-4; the D gene is possibly TRBD1 (5 bases). V was shortened by 7 bases and J by 6 bases, with 20 bases between the two germline ends. This CDR3 is built from 15 residues. CDR3 region: CASKFGAISPDTQYF. In DNA, the CDR3 is TGTGCCAGCAAGTTTGGGGCAATCTCCCCCGATACGCAGTATTTT.

This clonotype was seen only a few times. This sequence joins TRBV9 and TRBJ2-5; TRBD2 matches 13 bases. V lost 2 bases to trimming and J lost 4 bases; unmatched junction nucleotides: 2. The V gene's germline CDR1 is SGDLS and CDR2 YYNGEE. The CDR3 spans 15 residues. CDR3 DNA: TGTGCCAGCAGCGTCGGGACTAGCGGGGTAGAGACCCAGTACTTC. It codes for CASSVGTSGVETQYF.

Only a few counts were recorded for this clonotype. The rearrangement joins TRBV19 to TRBJ1-1; D call uncertain. The V gene lost 7 bases and the J gene lost 4 bases, with 16 bases spanning the gap. The CDR3 extends over 14 amino acids. Germline assignment: CDR1 LNHDA and CDR2 SQIVND (reference sequence). CDR3 nucleotides: TGTGCCAGTACCATCCGAGGGTTGATCACTGAAGCTTTCTTT. Amino acids: CASTIRGLITEAFF.

CDR3 sequence reads: CASSSGHPNSPLHF. CDR3 sequence (DNA): TGTGCCAGCAGTTCGGGACACCCGAATTCACCCCTCCACTTT. The gene calls are TRBV6-2 or TRBV6-3 and TRBJ1-6, with D maybe TRBD1 (6 bases). This CDR3 is built from 14 residues. Trimming cost V 4 bases and J 7 bases, with 11 bases left between them. Germline V CDR1 and CDR2: MNHEY, SVGEGT.

The chain combines TRBV6-5 with TRBJ1-1, with 7 bases fitting TRBD1. The J segment lost 7 bases and the V segment lost 5 bases, leaving 7 bases of the junction unmatched. The CDR3 has 13 residues. Germline CDR1 is MNHEY and CDR2 is SVGAGI. The CDR3 here is CASSTGAGNEAFF. CDR3 DNA sequence: TGTGCCAGCAGTACAGGGGCCGGGAATGAAGCTTTCTTT.

This clonotype was seen more than once but under ten times. The chain has TRBV12-3 or TRBV12-4 and TRBJ1-1; D might be TRBD1 (6 bases). The CDR3 spans 14 residues. Trimming took off 6 bases at V and 6 bases at J, with 17 bases between the two ends. CDR3 in DNA: TGTGCCAGCAGCGTAAGGGGGGGTCGGGCTGAAGCTTTCTTT. Translation: CASSVRGGRAEAFF.

In this sample, this clonotype turned up a few times. The CDR3 protein is CSVVGEPGGEQYF. The CDR3 DNA sequence: TGCAGCGTTGTTGGGGAACCGGGTGGGGAGCAGTACTTC. This chain links TRBV29-1 with TRBJ2-7, with D unclear. V was clipped by 4 bases and J by 7 bases, with 17 bases between them. The CDR3 has 13 residues. The V gene's germline CDR1 is SQVTM and CDR2 ANQGSEA.

This rearrangement joins TRBV5-5 to TRBJ1-2; the D gene is possibly TRBD1 (5 bases). The CDR3 runs to 14 residues. Trimming took off 1 base at V and 4 bases at J, with 11 bases between the two ends. The germline gives CDR1 SGHKS, CDR2 YYEKEE (reference sequence). CDR3 nucleotide sequence: TGTGCCAGCAGCTTGTTAGGGGCAGCCTATGGCTACACCTTC. It encodes CASSLLGAAYGYTF.

The chain links TRBV20-1 to TRBJ2-5; weak D call: TRBD1 (6 bases). Germline V gives CDR1 DFQATT, CDR2 SNEGSKA (reference sequence). The CDR3 runs to 14 residues. V was shortened by 2 bases and J by 7 bases, with 17 bases between the two germline ends. CDR3 region: CSARYGGSPGTQYF. The CDR3 DNA reads TGCAGTGCTAGATATGGGGGCAGCCCAGGGACCCAGTACTTC.